A selection of T cell receptor beta chains follows, all from one sample in a study of graft-versus-host responses after intestinal transplantation. Their target antigens are unknown. Assay: immunoSEQ multiplex PCR; the TCRdb copy retains only in-frame clones and omits some. The sample lists more than 90,000 clones; about 92% were seen once. The specimen was unstimulated CD8+ T cells sorted from spleen or lymph node cells, collected before transplant. These receptors came from a human donor who was the organ donor for an intestinal transplant. Each CDR3 is given with its conserved first and last residue. The D gene is left open where the match is weak. Only part of the rows carry a size: once, few, many, or a class if the clone is expanded.

abundance: NA
d_gene: TRBD2
j_gene: TRBJ2-7
v_gene: TRBV6-5
CDR3aa: CASTGLAAYEQYF
CDR3nt: TGTGCCAGCACCGGACTAGCGGCCTACGAGCAGTACTTC

abundance: NA
d_gene: NA
j_gene: TRBJ2-2
v_gene: TRBV10-3
CDR3aa: CAISQIPPAGTNTGELFF
CDR3nt: TGTGCCATCAGCCAAATACCCCCGGCGGGAACGAACACCGGGGAGCTGTTTTTT

abundance: NA
d_gene: TRBD1
j_gene: TRBJ1-1
v_gene: TRBV25-1
CDR3aa: CASRGGQGRPEAFF
CDR3nt: TGTGCCAGCAGGGGGGGACAGGGGCGCCCTGAAGCTTTCTTT

abundance: NA
d_gene: NA
j_gene: TRBJ2-3
v_gene: TRBV27
CDR3aa: CAPLEGTRSTDTQYF
CDR3nt: TGTGCCCCCCTCGAAGGAACTAGGAGCACAGATACGCAGTATTTT

abundance: NA
d_gene: NA
j_gene: TRBJ1-5
v_gene: TRBV7-2
CDR3aa: CASSLAGGLSQPQHF
CDR3nt: TGTGCCAGCAGCTTAGCCGGGGGGCTGAGTCAGCCCCAGCATTTT

abundance: NA
d_gene: NA
j_gene: TRBJ2-7
v_gene: TRBV14
CDR3aa: CASSHSGRQGNYYEQYF
CDR3nt: TGTGCCAGCAGCCATAGCGGGCGACAGGGTAACTACTACGAGCAGTACTTC

abundance: NA
d_gene: TRBD1
j_gene: TRBJ1-2
v_gene: TRBV19
CDR3aa: CASSIATGYGYGYTF
CDR3nt: TGTGCCAGTAGTATAGCGACAGGGTACGGCTATGGCTACACCTTC

abundance: NA
d_gene: NA
j_gene: TRBJ1-1
v_gene: TRBV2
CDR3aa: CASSIHRALNTEAFF
CDR3nt: TGTGCCAGCAGTATACACAGGGCCTTGAACACTGAAGCTTTCTTT

abundance: NA
d_gene: NA
j_gene: TRBJ1-4
v_gene: TRBV7-9
CDR3aa: CASTPRGRNEKLFF
CDR3nt: TGTGCCAGCACCCCACGGGGTCGAAATGAAAAACTGTTTTTT

abundance: NA
d_gene: NA
j_gene: TRBJ2-5
v_gene: TRBV19
CDR3aa: CASSIEEGAETQYF
CDR3nt: TGTGCCAGTAGTATAGAGGAGGGGGCAGAGACCCAGTACTTC

abundance: NA
d_gene: NA
j_gene: TRBJ1-1
v_gene: TRBV28
CDR3aa: CASSLYRGTNTEAFF
CDR3nt: TGTGCCAGCAGTTTATATCGGGGAACGAACACTGAAGCTTTCTTT

abundance: NA
d_gene: NA
j_gene: TRBJ1-4
v_gene: TRBV28
CDR3aa: CASSPWTGRGRPLTNEKLFF
CDR3nt: TGTGCCAGCAGCCCCTGGACCGGCAGGGGAAGACCCTTAACCAATGAAAAACTGTTTTTT

abundance: NA
d_gene: TRBD2
j_gene: TRBJ2-7
v_gene: TRBV5-6
CDR3aa: CASSLGGLAGVTKAYEQYF
CDR3nt: TGTGCCAGCAGCTTGGGGGGACTAGCGGGAGTTACGAAGGCCTACGAGCAGTACTTC

abundance: NA
d_gene: TRBD1
j_gene: TRBJ1-2
v_gene: TRBV27
CDR3aa: CASSSLGTGDNYGYTF
CDR3nt: TGTGCCAGCAGTTCCCTTGGGACAGGGGATAACTATGGCTACACCTTC

abundance: NA
d_gene: NA
j_gene: TRBJ2-7
v_gene: TRBV28
CDR3aa: CASSRDGVTYEQYF
CDR3nt: TGTGCCAGCAGCCGGGACGGGGTTACCTACGAGCAGTACTTC

abundance: NA
d_gene: NA
j_gene: TRBJ1-2
v_gene: TRBV5-4
CDR3aa: CASSLNEVNYGYTF
CDR3nt: TGTGCCAGCAGCCTAAACGAGGTTAACTATGGCTACACCTTC

abundance: NA
d_gene: NA
j_gene: TRBJ1-2
v_gene: TRBV4-1
CDR3aa: CASSPQQGMDLYGYTF
CDR3nt: TGCGCCAGCAGCCCTCAACAGGGAATGGACCTATATGGCTACACCTTC

abundance: NA
d_gene: NA
j_gene: TRBJ2-3
v_gene: TRBV9
CDR3aa: CASSPVGGGTDTQYF
CDR3nt: TGTGCCAGCAGCCCCGTTGGGGGCGGCACAGATACGCAGTATTTT

abundance: NA
d_gene: NA
j_gene: TRBJ2-1
v_gene: TRBV4-1
CDR3aa: CASSPDDLSNNEQFF
CDR3nt: TGCGCCAGCAGCCCAGACGATCTTAGTAACAATGAGCAGTTCTTC

abundance: NA
d_gene: NA
j_gene: TRBJ1-1
v_gene: TRBV7-9
CDR3aa: CASSLANSEAFF
CDR3nt: TGTGCCAGCAGCTTAGCGAACAGTGAAGCTTTCTTT

abundance: NA
d_gene: NA
j_gene: TRBJ2-1
v_gene: TRBV4-1
CDR3aa: CASSQLYNEQFF
CDR3nt: TGCGCCAGCAGCCAACTCTACAATGAGCAGTTCTTC

abundance: NA
d_gene: NA
j_gene: TRBJ2-7
v_gene: TRBV6-1
CDR3aa: CASSEALLYEQYF
CDR3nt: TGTGCCAGCAGTGAAGCGCTTCTCTACGAGCAGTACTTC

abundance: NA
d_gene: NA
j_gene: TRBJ2-7
v_gene: TRBV7-9
CDR3aa: CASSLPQGLASYEQYF
CDR3nt: TGTGCCAGCAGCTTACCCCAGGGCCTGGCCTCCTACGAGCAGTACTTC

abundance: NA
d_gene: TRBD2
j_gene: TRBJ2-3
v_gene: TRBV5-6
CDR3aa: CASSAFWTSGTDTQYF
CDR3nt: TGTGCCAGCAGCGCCTTCTGGACTAGCGGCACAGATACGCAGTATTTT

abundance: NA
d_gene: NA
j_gene: TRBJ2-7
v_gene: TRBV25-1
CDR3aa: CASSGGADYEQYF
CDR3nt: TGTGCCAGCAGCGGGGGCGCGGACTACGAGCAGTACTTC

abundance: NA
d_gene: TRBD2
j_gene: TRBJ2-6
v_gene: TRBV4-1
CDR3aa: CASSQVGLAGVTSGANVLTF
CDR3nt: TGCGCCAGCAGCCAAGTGGGACTAGCGGGAGTGACCTCTGGGGCCAACGTCCTGACTTTC

abundance: once
d_gene: NA
j_gene: TRBJ1-5
v_gene: TRBV27
CDR3aa: CASSFGANQPQHF
CDR3nt: TGTGCCAGCAGTTTTGGGGCGAATCAGCCCCAGCATTTT

abundance: NA
d_gene: NA
j_gene: TRBJ1-3
v_gene: TRBV11-2
CDR3aa: CASTSDRPTIYF
CDR3nt: TGTGCCAGCACCTCCGATCGTCCGACCATATATTTT

abundance: NA
d_gene: NA
j_gene: TRBJ2-1
v_gene: TRBV21-1
CDR3aa: CASSLIYNEQFF
CDR3nt: TGTGCCAGCAGCCTAATTTACAATGAGCAGTTCTTC

abundance: NA
d_gene: TRBD2
j_gene: TRBJ2-7
v_gene: TRBV4-2
CDR3aa: CASSLSRTSVSSYEQYF
CDR3nt: TGTGCCAGCAGCTTGAGTAGGACTAGCGTGAGCTCCTACGAGCAGTACTTC

abundance: NA
d_gene: NA
j_gene: TRBJ2-3
v_gene: TRBV4-1
CDR3aa: CASSQLTAISTDTQYF
CDR3nt: TGCGCCAGCAGCCAACTAACAGCTATTAGCACAGATACGCAGTATTTT

abundance: NA
d_gene: NA
j_gene: TRBJ1-6
v_gene: TRBV27
CDR3aa: CASTYRSSYNSPLHF
CDR3nt: TGTGCCAGCACTTATAGGAGCTCCTATAATTCACCCCTCCACTTT

abundance: NA
d_gene: TRBD2
j_gene: TRBJ2-1
v_gene: TRBV4-2
CDR3aa: CASTLTSGRPNEQFF
CDR3nt: TGTGCCAGCACCCTGACTAGCGGGAGACCTAATGAGCAGTTCTTC